A selection of T cell receptor beta chains follows, all from one sample in a study of OX40 agonist ivuxolimab in advanced cancers. TCRdb's table, derived via immunoSEQ multiplex PCR, lists solely in-frame clones and lacks some. The sample records more than 100,000 clones, roughly nine tenths being singletons. Sequenced here: CD4+ or CD8+ T cells sorted from blood, sampled in a trial of the OX40 agonist ivuxolimab. These receptors were obtained from an adult with an advanced solid tumor such as melanoma, head and neck, liver or kidney cancer. Each CDR3 is given with its conserved first and last residue. The D gene is left open where the match is weak. Some rows mark clone size as missing; the rest say once, few, many or name a class of expanded clone.

size: -
D: TRBD1
J: TRBJ1-1
V: TRBV10-1
CDR3: CASSQTGRNTEAFF
DNA: TGCGCCAGCAGCCAGACAGGGAGGAACACTGAAGCTTTCTTT

size: -
D: TRBD2
J: TRBJ2-7
V: TRBV11-3
CDR3: CASSLGTSGAYEQYF
DNA: TGTGCCAGCAGCTTGGGGACTAGCGGTGCCTACGAGCAGTACTTC

size: -
D: -
J: TRBJ2-2
V: TRBV18
CDR3: CASSRRPDGSAGELFF
DNA: TGTGCCAGCTCCCGTAGACCCGACGGGTCGGCCGGGGAGCTGTTTTTT

size: -
D: -
J: TRBJ2-6
V: TRBV27
CDR3: CASSPTPLSGANVLTF
DNA: TGTGCCAGCAGTCCGACCCCCCTCTCTGGGGCCAACGTCCTGACTTTC

size: once
D: TRBD1
J: TRBJ1-1
V: TRBV7-9
CDR3: CASSLRDRGPEAFF
DNA: TGTGCCAGCAGCTTAAGGGACAGGGGCCCTGAAGCTTTCTTT

size: -
D: -
J: TRBJ1-1
V: TRBV10-3
CDR3: CATQVTGRTTEAFF
DNA: TGTGCCACGCAAGTAACAGGGCGTACCACTGAAGCTTTCTTT

size: -
D: -
J: TRBJ1-1
V: TRBV25-1
CDR3: CASSAYISAEAFF
DNA: TGTGCCAGCAGTGCTTACATAAGTGCTGAAGCTTTCTTT

size: -
D: -
J: TRBJ1-4
V: TRBV6-5
CDR3: CASSYDSFNEKLFF
DNA: TGTGCCAGCAGTTACGACAGCTTTAATGAAAAACTGTTTTTT

size: -
D: -
J: TRBJ2-1
V: TRBV12-5
CDR3: CASGQGAPGSSYNEQFF
DNA: TGTGCTAGTGGTCAGGGTGCACCCGGCAGCTCCTACAATGAGCAGTTCTTC

size: -
D: -
J: TRBJ1-2
V: TRBV6-5
CDR3: CASSYSIAGSVYGYTF
DNA: TGTGCCAGCAGTTACTCGATAGCAGGGTCGGTCTATGGCTACACCTTC

size: -
D: TRBD1
J: TRBJ1-4
V: TRBV28
CDR3: CASSFLASGGGLLSEKLFF
DNA: TGTGCCAGCAGTTTCCTCGCCAGTGGAGGGGGCCTCTTAAGTGAAAAACTGTTTTTT

size: -
D: TRBD2
J: TRBJ2-7
V: TRBV5-3
CDR3: CAGNSTGTSGKYEQYF
DNA: TGTGCCGGTAACTCTACCGGGACTAGCGGGAAGTACGAGCAGTACTTC

size: -
D: -
J: TRBJ1-1
V: TRBV7-9
CDR3: CASSLDGGAEAFF
DNA: TGTGCCAGCAGCTTGGACGGGGGGGCTGAAGCTTTCTTT

size: -
D: TRBD2
J: TRBJ2-1
V: TRBV4-1
CDR3: CASSRLALAGRHEQFF
DNA: TGCGCCAGCAGCCGCCTCGCCCTAGCGGGAAGACATGAGCAGTTCTTC

size: -
D: -
J: TRBJ2-3
V: TRBV11-2
CDR3: CASSLEGLTDTQYF
DNA: TGTGCCAGCAGCTTAGAGGGGCTCACAGATACGCAGTATTTT

size: -
D: -
J: TRBJ1-1
V: TRBV28
CDR3: CASSFVGGIGDRGQAFF
DNA: TGTGCCAGCAGTTTCGTGGGGGGGATAGGAGATAGGGGACAAGCTTTCTTT

size: -
D: -
J: TRBJ2-6
V: TRBV9
CDR3: CASSVVSSVFLSGANVLTF
DNA: TGTGCCAGCAGCGTAGTCTCGTCGGTCTTTCTCTCTGGGGCCAACGTCCTGACTTTC

size: -
D: TRBD1
J: TRBJ1-4
V: TRBV10-3
CDR3: CAISSGQGKEKLFF
DNA: TGTGCCATCAGTTCAGGACAGGGGAAGGAAAAACTGTTTTTT

size: -
D: -
J: TRBJ1-2
V: TRBV19
CDR3: CASSPREDNYGYTF
DNA: TGTGCCAGTAGCCCCAGGGAAGACAACTATGGCTACACCTTC

size: -
D: TRBD1
J: TRBJ1-2
V: TRBV19
CDR3: CASTSGTGVYGYTF
DNA: TGTGCCAGTACGTCCGGGACAGGGGTATATGGCTACACCTTC

size: -
D: -
J: TRBJ1-5
V: TRBV7-8
CDR3: CASSLNQYPNQPQHF
DNA: TGTGCCAGCAGCTTAAACCAGTATCCTAATCAGCCCCAGCATTTT

size: -
D: -
J: TRBJ2-5
V: TRBV19
CDR3: CASSESSRETQYF
DNA: TGTGCCAGTAGTGAATCGTCCAGAGAGACCCAGTACTTC

size: -
D: -
J: TRBJ2-2
V: TRBV6-5
CDR3: CASSYSGGHTGELFF
DNA: TGTGCCAGCAGTTACTCGGGGGGGCACACCGGGGAGCTGTTTTTT